The present entry profiles one T cell receptor (beta chain) with its context. Its antigen is still unknown. This entry is derived from a study of PD-1 blockade in classical Hodgkin lymphoma. Points from the study as a whole: Whoever responded completely had baseline diversity much like that seen in newly diagnosed patients. Exclusion was applied to patients who started nivolumab under 1 year after ASCT. A reduction in baseline TCR diversity was reportedly seen in newly diagnosed patients relative to healthy donors. Unlike CD8+ TCR diversity, which did not rise significantly by C4D1, CD4+ TCR diversity did.

Time point meaning: cycle 4 day 1 (C4D1), after more than five weeks of nivolumab. No patient escaped relapse after autologous stem cell transplantation, and brentuximab vedotin exposure varied. Magnetic negative selection of thawed PBMCs was the method by which CD4+ T cells were purified. The CDR3 runs 14 residues. Germline CDR1 and CDR2: SGHNT and YYREEE (reference sequence). V lost 0 bases and J lost 8, with 14 bases in between. TCRdb's copy holds only in-frame clones and misses some; the assay was immunoSEQ multiplex PCR. The sample lists more than 25,000 clones, roughly 80% occurring once. The V and J genes are TRBV5-4 and TRBJ1-2, with D perhaps matching TRBD1 (5 bases). This receptor was taken from a human donor with classical Hodgkin lymphoma. The material was CD4+ T cells from blood, obtained before the fourth cycle of nivolumab. The chain's CDR3 is CASSLAIWGEGYTF. The CDR3 DNA sequence: TGTGCCAGCAGCTTGGCCATTTGGGGGGAAGGCTACACCTTC.